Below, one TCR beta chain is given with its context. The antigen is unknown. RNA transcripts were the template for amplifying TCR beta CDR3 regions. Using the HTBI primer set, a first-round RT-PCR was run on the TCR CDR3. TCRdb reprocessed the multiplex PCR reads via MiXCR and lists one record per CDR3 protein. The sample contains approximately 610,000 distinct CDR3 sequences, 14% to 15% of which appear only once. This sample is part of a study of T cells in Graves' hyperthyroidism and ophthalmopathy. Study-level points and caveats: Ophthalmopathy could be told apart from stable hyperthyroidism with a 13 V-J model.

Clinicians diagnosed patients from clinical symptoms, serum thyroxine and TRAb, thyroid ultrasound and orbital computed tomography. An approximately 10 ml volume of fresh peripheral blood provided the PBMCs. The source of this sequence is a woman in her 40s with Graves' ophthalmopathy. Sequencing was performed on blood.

The CDR3 nucleotides read TGTGCCAGCAGTTCCCAGGGGCAAGTGAGGGGCTACACCTTC. It yields the protein CASSSQGQVRGYTF. V is TRBV12-3 or TRBV12-4 and J is TRBJ1-2; D may be TRBD1 (6 bases). Trimming took off 4 bases at V and 8 bases at J, with 17 bases between the two ends. CDR3 size: 14 residues.